This T cell receptor (beta chain) originates from a study of blood T cell repertoires in COVID-19. Background on the study: Donors in the United States, Italy and Spain gave samples during acute or convalescent COVID-19.

Germline CDR1 is MGHRA and CDR2 is YSYEKL. Trimming took 0 bases from V and 4 from J, leaving 9 bases between them. The CDR3 runs 14 residues. In Seattle, patients joined the study during active infection and were tracked longitudinally. The method was immunoSEQ multiplex PCR; TCRdb's version includes in-frame clones alone and lacks a portion of them. The sample gives 150,000 to 200,000 clones, about 81% of which show up once; 12% is in the top ten. The clonotype originates from a woman older than 75 with COVID-19, enrolled during active disease. J is TRBJ1-2 and V is TRBV4-1, with D perhaps TRBD1 (5 bases). The sequencing sample was made of peripheral blood. The CDR3 nucleotides are TGCGCCAGCAGCCAAGATATTCAGGGCTATGGCTACACCTTC. Its translation is CASSQDIQGYGYTF.